The clone carrying this T cell receptor beta chain was counted many times. Antigen specificity is unknown. The entry originates in a study of T-cell reconstitution after alpha-beta-depleted transplantation in children. Preparation of the TCRbeta library involved a method that used unique molecular identifiers. In TCRdb, the PCR reads were re-called with MiXCR into one record per CDR3 protein. The repertoire holds about 600,000 distinct CDR3 sequences, with roughly 24% as singletons. Broader study findings: There were some patients whose high TCRbeta diversity at day 60 came from surviving recipient T cells and thymic progenitors.

The CDR3 runs to 16 residues. Trimming removed 3 bases from V and 8 bases from J; junction bases left unmatched: 6. CDR1 SGHAT and CDR2 FQNNGV come from the germline V gene. The chain couples TRBV11-2 to TRBJ2-1; 14 nucleotides match TRBD2. The receptor's source is a boy under three years old who had a stem cell transplant for acute myeloid leukemia, so the T cells may come from the graft donor. Sample: PBMCs, mostly from graft donor cells, taken 360 days after TCRalphabeta/CD19-depleted stem cell transplant. The CDR3 DNA is TGTGCCAGCAGCTTCCCGACTAGCGGGGGGGCAGATGAGCAGTTCTTC. Protein product: CASSFPTSGGADEQFF. Together with reference TRBV11-2 and TRBJ2-1, the CDR3 gives the full variable domain: EAGVAQSPRYKIIEKRQSVAFWCNPISGHATLYWYQQILGQGPKLLIQFQNNGVVDDSQLPKDRFSAERLKGVDSTLKIQPAKLEDSAVYLCASSFPTSGGADEQFFGPGTRLTVL.